These T cell receptor beta chains were read from a single sample in a study of cytomegalovirus exposure and HLA in healthy donors. Assay used: immunoSEQ multiplex PCR; TCRdb lists only in-frame clones, some missing. The sample has 150,000 to 200,000 clones, around 79% seen once. The sequencing sample was made of PBMCs. Every receptor here comes from a man between 35 and 55 years old in good health and CMV-seropositive. The CDR3 runs from the conserved cysteine through the conserved F or W. Each record gives: clone size, D gene, J gene, V gene, CDR3 protein, CDR3 DNA. D genes are given only for firm matches. Size is omitted from some rows. Given values are once, few, many or a class for expanded clones.

size: -; D: -; J: TRBJ1-2; V: TRBV27; CDR3: CASSFGQGRYGYTF; DNA: TGTGCCAGCAGTTTTGGGCAGGGAAGATATGGCTACACCTTC
size: -; D: TRBD1; J: TRBJ2-6; V: TRBV5-1; CDR3: CASSPLTGPGANGLTF; DNA: TGCGCCAGCAGCCCCCTGACAGGGCCTGGGGCCAACGGCCTGACTTTC
size: few; D: -; J: TRBJ1-1; V: TRBV29-1; CDR3: CSVAEGVGTEAFF; DNA: TGCAGCGTTGCCGAGGGGGTGGGCACTGAAGCTTTCTTT
size: -; D: -; J: TRBJ2-5; V: TRBV27; CDR3: CASSQGLQGRTQYF; DNA: TGTGCCAGCAGTCAAGGACTCCAAGGACGGACCCAGTACTTC
size: -; D: -; J: TRBJ2-5; V: TRBV19; CDR3: CASRGGRGSLGETQYF; DNA: TGTGCCAGTAGAGGGGGTAGGGGGTCACTGGGGGAGACCCAGTACTTC
size: -; D: -; J: TRBJ2-5; V: TRBV14; CDR3: CASSQDRGRDQETQYF; DNA: TGTGCCAGCAGCCAAGATCGGGGAAGGGACCAAGAGACCCAGTACTTC
size: few; D: TRBD1; J: TRBJ1-1; V: TRBV5-1; CDR3: CASSGTGTGTEAFF; DNA: TGCGCCAGCAGCGGGACAGGGACGGGCACTGAAGCTTTCTTT
size: -; D: TRBD2; J: TRBJ2-1; V: TRBV25-1; CDR3: CASSELTSGTYNEQFF; DNA: TGTGCCAGCAGTGAATTAACTAGCGGGACCTACAATGAGCAGTTCTTC
size: -; D: TRBD1; J: TRBJ1-1; V: TRBV7-8; CDR3: CASSLDRGGNTEAFF; DNA: TGTGCCAGCAGCTTAGACAGGGGTGGAAACACTGAAGCTTTCTTT
size: -; D: TRBD2; J: TRBJ2-7; V: TRBV19; CDR3: CASSPRRETIYEQYF; DNA: TGTGCCAGTAGTCCCCGGCGGGAGACGATCTACGAGCAGTACTTC
size: once; D: TRBD1; J: TRBJ2-7; V: TRBV2; CDR3: CASNSPGQGVEQYF; DNA: TGTGCCAGCAATTCCCCGGGACAGGGGGTCGAGCAGTACTTC
size: -; D: TRBD2; J: TRBJ2-3; V: TRBV6-6; CDR3: CASRREWRDTQYF; DNA: TGTGCCAGCAGGCGGGAGTGGAGAGATACGCAGTATTTT
size: -; D: -; J: TRBJ2-3; V: TRBV9; CDR3: CASSPVDTQYF; DNA: TGTGCCAGCAGTCCTGTGGATACGCAGTATTTT
size: -; D: -; J: TRBJ1-1; V: TRBV30; CDR3: CAWTREYTEAFF; DNA: TGTGCCTGGACCAGGGAATACACTGAAGCTTTCTTT
size: -; D: -; J: TRBJ1-4; V: TRBV28; CDR3: CGVSFGVGEKLFF; DNA: TGTGGGGTTTCTTTCGGGGTGGGAGAAAAACTGTTTTTT
size: -; D: TRBD1; J: TRBJ1-1; V: TRBV5-1; CDR3: CASSSQGQGLVNTEAFF; DNA: TGCGCCAGCAGCTCACAGGGACAGGGGCTTGTGAACACTGAAGCTTTCTTT
size: -; D: TRBD1; J: TRBJ1-4; V: TRBV7-2; CDR3: CASSLNRAGGESYEKLFF; DNA: TGTGCCAGCAGCTTAAATAGGGCAGGGGGAGAGTCATATGAAAAACTGTTTTTT
size: -; D: TRBD1; J: TRBJ1-4; V: TRBV5-4; CDR3: CASSMTGGNEKLFF; DNA: TGTGCCAGCAGCATGACAGGGGGAAATGAAAAACTGTTTTTT
size: few; D: -; J: TRBJ1-1; V: TRBV28; CDR3: CASRKEQGGGNTEAFF; DNA: TGTGCCAGCAGAAAAGAGCAGGGAGGTGGGAACACTGAAGCTTTCTTT
size: -; D: -; J: TRBJ2-7; V: TRBV5-1; CDR3: CASSLATGAYEQYF; DNA: TGCGCCAGCAGCTTGGCCACGGGAGCCTACGAGCAGTACTTC
size: few; D: -; J: TRBJ1-5; V: TRBV7-3; CDR3: CASSLGLGQPQHF; DNA: TGTGCCAGCAGCCTGGGACTAGGACAGCCCCAGCATTTT
size: -; D: -; J: TRBJ2-3; V: TRBV6-4; CDR3: CASSEGASTDTQYF; DNA: TGTGCCAGCAGTGAGGGGGCTAGCACAGATACGCAGTATTTT
size: -; D: -; J: TRBJ1-6; V: TRBV6-5; CDR3: CASSLVRNNSPLHF; DNA: TGTGCCAGCAGTTTGGTTAGAAATAATTCACCCCTCCACTTT
size: -; D: TRBD1; J: TRBJ1-2; V: TRBV4-1; CDR3: CASSQGQGAISNYGYTF; DNA: TGCGCCAGCAGCCAAGGACAGGGTGCTATCTCTAACTATGGCTACACCTTC
size: -; D: TRBD2; J: TRBJ2-1; V: TRBV7-9; CDR3: CASSRSMGGPGNEQFF; DNA: TGTGCCAGCAGCCGCTCTATGGGAGGGCCAGGGAATGAGCAGTTCTTC
size: -; D: TRBD2; J: TRBJ2-2; V: TRBV7-3; CDR3: CASSSTSGGLNTGELFF; DNA: TGTGCCAGCAGCTCCACTAGCGGGGGTCTGAACACCGGGGAGCTGTTTTTT
size: -; D: -; J: TRBJ2-1; V: TRBV9; CDR3: CASSVVPGGNEQFF; DNA: TGTGCCAGCAGCGTAGTTCCAGGGGGGAATGAGCAGTTCTTC
size: -; D: TRBD1; J: TRBJ2-7; V: TRBV6-1; CDR3: CASSGTGASYEQYF; DNA: TGTGCCAGCAGTGGGACAGGGGCCTCCTACGAGCAGTACTTC
size: -; D: -; J: TRBJ2-7; V: TRBV11-3; CDR3: CASSLGAGQYF; DNA: TGTGCCAGCAGCTTAGGCGCGGGTCAGTACTTC
size: -; D: -; J: TRBJ2-7; V: TRBV4-1; CDR3: CASSQDFESASYEQYF; DNA: TGCGCCAGCAGCCAAGACTTTGAGAGCGCCTCCTACGAGCAGTACTTC
size: -; D: TRBD2; J: TRBJ2-1; V: TRBV10-1; CDR3: CASSESLPSGSQFF; DNA: TGCGCCAGCAGTGAGTCGTTGCCTAGCGGGAGTCAGTTCTTC
size: -; D: -; J: TRBJ2-5; V: TRBV28; CDR3: CASSIADQETQYF; DNA: TGTGCCAGCAGTATAGCGGACCAAGAGACCCAGTACTTC
size: -; D: TRBD2; J: TRBJ2-7; V: TRBV10-3; CDR3: CAISDGTSGAYEQYF; DNA: TGTGCCATCAGTGACGGGACTAGCGGAGCCTACGAGCAGTACTTC
size: -; D: -; J: TRBJ2-1; V: TRBV5-6; CDR3: CASSPWSTPNNEQFF; DNA: TGTGCCAGCAGCCCCTGGTCGACTCCCAACAATGAGCAGTTCTTC
size: -; D: -; J: TRBJ1-5; V: TRBV10-1; CDR3: CASSDGREPHSNQPQHF; DNA: TGCGCCAGCAGTGACGGTAGAGAGCCTCATAGCAATCAGCCCCAGCATTTT
size: -; D: TRBD2; J: TRBJ2-3; V: TRBV5-1; CDR3: CASRQGTSGSTDTQYF; DNA: TGCGCCAGCAGGCAGGGGACTAGCGGGAGCACAGATACGCAGTATTTT
size: -; D: -; J: TRBJ2-1; V: TRBV7-8; CDR3: CASSLGRASSYNEQFF; DNA: TGTGCCAGCAGCTTAGGGAGGGCAAGCTCCTACAATGAGCAGTTCTTC
size: -; D: TRBD2; J: TRBJ2-7; V: TRBV28; CDR3: CASSLGAGGSYEQYF; DNA: TGTGCCAGCAGTTTAGGGGCGGGAGGCTCCTACGAGCAGTACTTC
size: once; D: TRBD2; J: TRBJ2-7; V: TRBV9; CDR3: CASSGTTGGTMKQYF; DNA: TGTGCCAGCAGCGGGACTACGGGAGGTACTATGAAGCAGTACTTC
size: -; D: -; J: TRBJ1-1; V: TRBV9; CDR3: CASSSLGRGDTEAFF; DNA: TGTGCCAGCAGCTCCCTCGGTCGCGGGGACACTGAAGCTTTCTTT
size: -; D: TRBD1; J: TRBJ2-7; V: TRBV10-2; CDR3: CASRDRGGYEQYF; DNA: TGCGCCAGCAGAGACAGGGGTGGTTACGAGCAGTACTTT
size: -; D: TRBD2; J: TRBJ2-7; V: TRBV28; CDR3: CASRLSGRARWEQYF; DNA: TGTGCCAGCAGACTCAGCGGGAGGGCCCGGTGGGAGCAGTACTTC
size: -; D: -; J: TRBJ1-5; V: TRBV28; CDR3: CASRGGSRSNQPQHF; DNA: TGTGCCAGCAGGGGGGGGTCCAGGAGCAATCAGCCCCAGCATTTT
size: -; D: TRBD1; J: TRBJ2-5; V: TRBV5-1; CDR3: CASSLAGTGEETQYF; DNA: TGCGCCAGCAGCTTGGCAGGGACAGGGGAAGAGACCCAGTACTTC
size: -; D: -; J: TRBJ1-2; V: TRBV7-8; CDR3: CASSSDRANYGYTF; DNA: TGTGCCAGCAGCTCTGACAGAGCTAACTATGGCTACACCTTC
size: few; D: -; J: TRBJ2-3; V: TRBV5-1; CDR3: CASLDLRTDTQYF; DNA: TGCGCCAGCCTAGATTTGAGGACAGATACGCAGTATTTT
size: once; D: -; J: TRBJ1-4; V: TRBV5-1; CDR3: CASSLVAAATNEKLFF; DNA: TGCGCCAGCAGCTTGGTAGCAGCCGCAACTAATGAAAAACTGTTTTTT
size: -; D: TRBD1; J: TRBJ2-2; V: TRBV5-5; CDR3: CASSSTGGITGELFF; DNA: TGTGCCAGCAGCTCAACAGGGGGCATCACCGGGGAGCTGTTTTTT
size: -; D: TRBD2; J: TRBJ2-7; V: TRBV6-1; CDR3: CASSQGRAYEQYF; DNA: TGTGCCAGCAGTCAAGGGAGGGCTTACGAGCAGTACTTC
size: -; D: -; J: TRBJ1-4; V: TRBV11-2; CDR3: CASTYGQWDEKLFF; DNA: TGTGCCAGCACTTATGGGCAGTGGGATGAAAAACTGTTTTTT
size: -; D: -; J: TRBJ2-1; V: TRBV7-2; CDR3: CASGPRSYNEQFF; DNA: TGTGCCAGCGGGCCTCGCTCCTACAATGAGCAGTTCTTC
size: -; D: -; J: TRBJ1-6; V: TRBV19; CDR3: CASSDRTHGNSPLHF; DNA: TGTGCCAGTAGTGACAGGACCCATGGGAATTCACCCCTCCACTTT
size: -; D: -; J: TRBJ1-2; V: TRBV7-2; CDR3: CASSPLSYDTATNYGYTF; DNA: TGTGCCAGCAGCCCTCTTTCCTACGACACGGCAACTAACTATGGCTACACCTTC
size: -; D: TRBD2; J: TRBJ2-7; V: TRBV7-9; CDR3: CASTGLAGDEQYF; DNA: TGTGCCTCTACCGGACTCGCGGGGGACGAGCAGTACTTC
size: -; D: -; J: TRBJ2-1; V: TRBV2; CDR3: CASSEQGAPFKNEQFF; DNA: TGTGCCAGCAGCGAGCAGGGTGCGCCTTTTAAGAATGAGCAGTTCTTC
size: -; D: -; J: TRBJ1-4; V: TRBV5-1; CDR3: CASSLAAGSSATNEKLFF; DNA: TGCGCCAGCAGCTTGGCGGCAGGGTCGTCGGCAACTAATGAAAAACTGTTTTTT
size: -; D: TRBD2; J: TRBJ2-7; V: TRBV7-6; CDR3: CASSLGLAGGEQYF; DNA: TGTGCCAGCAGCTTAGGACTAGCGGGAGGCGAGCAGTACTTC
size: -; D: TRBD1; J: TRBJ2-1; V: TRBV7-3; CDR3: CASSPGQSYNEQFF; DNA: TGTGCCAGCAGCCCGGGACAGTCCTACAATGAGCAGTTCTTC
size: -; D: TRBD2; J: TRBJ2-7; V: TRBV29-1; CDR3: CSVARPEGGEQYF; DNA: TGCAGCGTTGCCCGCCCCGAGGGAGGGGAGCAGTACTTC
size: -; D: -; J: TRBJ1-1; V: TRBV11-3; CDR3: CASSYGAGPSSAFF; DNA: TGTGCCAGCAGTTATGGGGCAGGACCCTCGTCGGCTTTCTTT